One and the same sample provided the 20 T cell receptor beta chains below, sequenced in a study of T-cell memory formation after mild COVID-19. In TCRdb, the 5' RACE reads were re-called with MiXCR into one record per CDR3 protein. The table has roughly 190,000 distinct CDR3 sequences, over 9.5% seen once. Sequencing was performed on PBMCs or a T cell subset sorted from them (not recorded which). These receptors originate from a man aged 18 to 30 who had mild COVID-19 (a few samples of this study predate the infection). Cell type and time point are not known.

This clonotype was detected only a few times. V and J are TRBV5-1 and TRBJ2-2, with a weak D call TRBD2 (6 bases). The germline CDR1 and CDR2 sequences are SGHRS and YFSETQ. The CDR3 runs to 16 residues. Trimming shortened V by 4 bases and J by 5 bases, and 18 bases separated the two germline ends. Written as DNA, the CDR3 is TGCGCCAGCAGCCCGGACCGTGCGGGGAGTACCGGGGAGCTGTTTTTT. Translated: CASSPDRAGSTGELFF.

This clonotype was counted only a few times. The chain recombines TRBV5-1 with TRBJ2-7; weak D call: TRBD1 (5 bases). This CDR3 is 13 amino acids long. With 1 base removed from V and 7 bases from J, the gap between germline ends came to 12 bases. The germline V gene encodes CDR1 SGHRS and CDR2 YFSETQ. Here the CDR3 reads CASSLRQPSEQYF. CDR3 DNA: TGCGCCAGCAGCTTGAGACAGCCGTCGGAGCAGTACTTC.

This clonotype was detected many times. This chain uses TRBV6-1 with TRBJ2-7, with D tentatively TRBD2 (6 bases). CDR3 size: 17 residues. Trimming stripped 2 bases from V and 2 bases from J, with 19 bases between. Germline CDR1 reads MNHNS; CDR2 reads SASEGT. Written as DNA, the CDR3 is TGTGCCAGCAGTGAACCTACTAGCATCTATGTGGCCTACGAGCAGTACTTC. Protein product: CASSEPTSIYVAYEQYF.

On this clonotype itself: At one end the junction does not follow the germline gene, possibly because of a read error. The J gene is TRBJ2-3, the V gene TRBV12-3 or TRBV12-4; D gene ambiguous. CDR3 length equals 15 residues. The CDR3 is CASSSTPTVIQTQYF. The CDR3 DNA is TGTGCCAGCAGTTCAACCCCGACCGTTATCCAGACCCAGTACTTT.

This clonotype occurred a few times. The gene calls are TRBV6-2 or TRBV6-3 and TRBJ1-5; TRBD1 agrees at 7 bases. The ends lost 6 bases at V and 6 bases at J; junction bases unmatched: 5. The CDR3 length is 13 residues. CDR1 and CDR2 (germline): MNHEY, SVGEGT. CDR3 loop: CASSRQGSQPQHF. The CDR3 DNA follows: TGTGCCAGCAGCCGACAGGGTTCTCAGCCCCAGCATTTT.

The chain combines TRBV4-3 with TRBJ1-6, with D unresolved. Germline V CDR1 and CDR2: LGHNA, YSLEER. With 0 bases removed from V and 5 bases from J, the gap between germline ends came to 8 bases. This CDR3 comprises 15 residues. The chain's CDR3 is CASSQDAQNNSPLHF. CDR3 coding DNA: TGCGCCAGCAGCCAAGACGCGCAGAATAATTCACCCCTCCACTTT.

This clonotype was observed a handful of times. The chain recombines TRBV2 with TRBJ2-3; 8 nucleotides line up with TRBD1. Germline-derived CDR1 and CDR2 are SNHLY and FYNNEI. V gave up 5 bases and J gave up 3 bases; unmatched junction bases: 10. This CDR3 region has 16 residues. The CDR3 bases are TGTGCCAGCAGTAACTCACAGGGGGGCGGGACAGATACGCAGTATTTT. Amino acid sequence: CASSNSQGGGTDTQYF.

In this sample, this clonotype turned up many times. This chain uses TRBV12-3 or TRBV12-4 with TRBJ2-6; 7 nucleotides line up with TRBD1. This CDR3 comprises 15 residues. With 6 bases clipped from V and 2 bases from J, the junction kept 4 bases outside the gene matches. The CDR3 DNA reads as TGTGCCAGCAGGCAAGGGACAGCTGGGGCCAACGTCCTGACTTTC. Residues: CASRQGTAGANVLTF.

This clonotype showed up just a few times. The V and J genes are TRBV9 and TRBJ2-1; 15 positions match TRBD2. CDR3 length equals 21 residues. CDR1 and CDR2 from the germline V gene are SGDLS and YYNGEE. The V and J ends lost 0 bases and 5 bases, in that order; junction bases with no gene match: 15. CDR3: CASSVATPRTSGGAVDNEQFF. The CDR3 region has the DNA TGTGCCAGCAGCGTAGCTACCCCCCGGACTAGCGGGGGGGCCGTCGACAATGAGCAGTTCTTC.

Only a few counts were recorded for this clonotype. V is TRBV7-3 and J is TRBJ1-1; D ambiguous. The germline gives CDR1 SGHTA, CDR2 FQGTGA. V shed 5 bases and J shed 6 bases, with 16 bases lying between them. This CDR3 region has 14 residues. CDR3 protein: CASSLGSGSAEAFF. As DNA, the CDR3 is TGTGCCAGCAGCCTAGGGTCCGGATCTGCTGAAGCTTTCTTT.

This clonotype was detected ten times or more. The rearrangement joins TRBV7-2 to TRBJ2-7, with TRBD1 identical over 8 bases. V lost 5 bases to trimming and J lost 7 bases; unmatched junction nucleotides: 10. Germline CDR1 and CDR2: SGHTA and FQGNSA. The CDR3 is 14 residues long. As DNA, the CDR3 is TGTGCCAGCAGCCTAGACAGGGGCCTGCAGGAGCAGTACTTC. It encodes CASSLDRGLQEQYF.

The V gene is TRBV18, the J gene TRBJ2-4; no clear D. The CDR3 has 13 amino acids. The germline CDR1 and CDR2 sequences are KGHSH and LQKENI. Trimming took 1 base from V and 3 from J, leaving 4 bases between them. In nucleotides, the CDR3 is TGTGCCAGCTCACCACAGGGCAAAAACATTCAGTACTTC. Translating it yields CASSPQGKNIQYF. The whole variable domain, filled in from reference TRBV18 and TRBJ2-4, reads NAGVMQNPRHLVRRRGQEARLRCSPMKGHSHVYWYRQLPEEGLKFMVYLQKENIIDESGMPKERFSAEFPKEGPSILRIQQVVRGDSAAYFCASSPQGKNIQYFGAGTRLSVL.

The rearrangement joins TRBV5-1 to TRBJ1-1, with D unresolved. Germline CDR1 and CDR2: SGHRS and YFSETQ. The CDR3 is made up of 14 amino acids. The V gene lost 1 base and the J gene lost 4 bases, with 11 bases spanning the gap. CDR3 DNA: TGCGCCAGCAGCTTGCCCGGGGTGGGCACTGAAGCTTTCTTT. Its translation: CASSLPGVGTEAFF.

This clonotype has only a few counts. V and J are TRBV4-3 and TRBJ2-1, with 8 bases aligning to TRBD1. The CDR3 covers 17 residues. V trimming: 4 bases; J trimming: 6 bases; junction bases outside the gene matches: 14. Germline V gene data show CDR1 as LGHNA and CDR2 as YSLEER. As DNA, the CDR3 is TGCGCCAGCAGCCGGACCGTAGGACAGGGAATGCGCAATGAGCAGTTCTTC. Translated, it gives CASSRTVGQGMRNEQFF.

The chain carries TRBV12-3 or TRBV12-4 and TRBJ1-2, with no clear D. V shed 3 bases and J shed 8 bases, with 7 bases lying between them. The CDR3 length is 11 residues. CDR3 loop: CASSLRAGYTF. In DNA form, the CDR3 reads TGTGCCAGCAGTTTGCGGGCAGGCTACACCTTC.

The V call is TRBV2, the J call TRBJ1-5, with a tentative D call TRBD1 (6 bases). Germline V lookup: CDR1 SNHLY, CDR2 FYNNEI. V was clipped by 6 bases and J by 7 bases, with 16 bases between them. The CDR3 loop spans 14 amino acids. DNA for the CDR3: TGTGCCAGCAGAATGGGCAGGGGAGGCCAGCCCCAGCATTTT. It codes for CASRMGRGGQPQHF.

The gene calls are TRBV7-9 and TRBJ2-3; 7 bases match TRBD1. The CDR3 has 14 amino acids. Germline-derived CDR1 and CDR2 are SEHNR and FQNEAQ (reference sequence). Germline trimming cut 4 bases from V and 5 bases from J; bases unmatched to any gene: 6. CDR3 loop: CASSWDSARDTQYF. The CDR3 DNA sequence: TGTGCCAGCAGCTGGGACAGTGCCCGAGATACGCAGTATTTT.

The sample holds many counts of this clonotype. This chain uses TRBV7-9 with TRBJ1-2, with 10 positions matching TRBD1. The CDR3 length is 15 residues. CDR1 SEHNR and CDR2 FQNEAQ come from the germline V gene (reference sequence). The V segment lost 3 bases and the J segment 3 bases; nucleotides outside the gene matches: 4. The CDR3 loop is CASSFRDRGDYGYTF. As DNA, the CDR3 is TGTGCCAGCAGCTTCCGGGACAGGGGTGACTATGGCTACACCTTC.

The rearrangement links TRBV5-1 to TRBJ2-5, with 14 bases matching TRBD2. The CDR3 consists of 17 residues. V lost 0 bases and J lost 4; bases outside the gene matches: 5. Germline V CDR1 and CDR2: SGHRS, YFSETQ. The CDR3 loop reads CASSLGLAGGPGETQYF. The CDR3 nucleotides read TGCGCCAGCAGCTTGGGACTAGCGGGGGGGCCGGGAGAGACCCAGTACTTC.

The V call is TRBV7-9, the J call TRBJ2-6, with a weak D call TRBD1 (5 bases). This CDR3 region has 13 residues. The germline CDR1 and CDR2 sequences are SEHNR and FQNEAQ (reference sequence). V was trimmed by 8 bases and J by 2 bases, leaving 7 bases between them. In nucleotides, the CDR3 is TGTGCCAGCCGCAGGGCTGGGGCCAACGTCCTGACTTTC. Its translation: CASRRAGANVLTF.